This T cell receptor beta chain was sequenced for a study of ipilimumab plus nivolumab after autologous stem cell transplantation. At the level of the study: Median doses per patient: a few ipilimumab, about eight nivolumab. The myeloma cohort included high-risk transplant-naive patients and patients relapsing within 3 years of a first autologous transplant.

Sequencing used immunoSEQ multiplex PCR; TCRdb keeps in-frame clones, though not all of them. Of 37,000 or so clones in the sample, 80% to 95% are singletons; the top ten hold more than 0.7%. V dropped 0 bases and J dropped 4; count of bases not matched to a gene: 2. CDR3 length equals 15 residues. CDR1 is SNHLY and CDR2 is FYNNEI in the germline V gene. Through week 26, nivolumab 3 mg/kg IV was given weeks 1, 4, 7, 10, then biweekly. Specimen: PBMCs, collected in a trial of ipilimumab plus nivolumab as post-transplant consolidation. This receptor was obtained from a male donor with multiple myeloma. The chain carries TRBV2 and TRBJ2-1, with 8 bases aligning to TRBD2. CDR3 region: CASSEAGGGYNEQFF. The CDR3 DNA sequence: TGTGCCAGCAGTGAAGCCGGGGGGGGGTACAATGAGCAGTTCTTC.